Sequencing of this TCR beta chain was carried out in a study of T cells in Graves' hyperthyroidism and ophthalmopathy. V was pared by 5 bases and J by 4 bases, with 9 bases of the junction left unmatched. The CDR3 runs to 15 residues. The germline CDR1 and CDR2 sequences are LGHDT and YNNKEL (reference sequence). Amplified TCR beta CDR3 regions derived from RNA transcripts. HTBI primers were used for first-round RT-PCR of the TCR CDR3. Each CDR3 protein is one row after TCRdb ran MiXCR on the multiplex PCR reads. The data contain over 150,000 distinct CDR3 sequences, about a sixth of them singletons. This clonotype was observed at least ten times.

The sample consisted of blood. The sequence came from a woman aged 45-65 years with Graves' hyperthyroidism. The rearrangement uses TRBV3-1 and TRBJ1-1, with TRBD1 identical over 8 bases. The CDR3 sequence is CASSSGTGGSTEAFF. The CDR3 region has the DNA TGTGCCAGCAGCTCCGGTACAGGGGGGAGCACTGAAGCTTTCTTT.